This T cell receptor (beta chain) was documented in a study of T cells in Graves' hyperthyroidism and ophthalmopathy. Study conclusions and caveats: A model built on 13 V-J features separated ophthalmopathy from stable hyperthyroidism.

Hyperthyroidism in the patients, aged 18 to 65, was newly diagnosed and under 2 months in duration. Patients having uncontrolled infection, another autoimmune disease, pregnancy or lactation were not included. PBMCs stemmed from about 9.5 ml fresh peripheral blood. This clonotype appeared a few times. Its cognate antigen is unknown. V was clipped by 4 bases and J by 4 bases, with 13 bases between them. The CDR3 contains 14 residues. Germline-derived CDR1 and CDR2 are LGHDT and YNNKEL (reference sequence). RNA transcripts served as the template for amplifying TCR beta CDR3 regions. HTBI primers were the set used in a first-round RT-PCR of the TCR CDR3. TCRdb re-called the multiplex PCR reads with MiXCR, one entry per CDR3 protein. In the table there are a few hundred thousand distinct CDR3 sequences, approximately 16% of which are singletons.

V and J are TRBV3-1 and TRBJ1-2; TRBD1 is a possible D gene (5 bases). Sequencing used blood. The sequence was collected from a woman aged 45-65 years with Graves' hyperthyroidism that later progressed to Graves' ophthalmopathy. The CDR3 bases are TGTGCCAGCAGCCGGTACAGGAGCCCCTATGGCTACACCTTC. It specifies CASSRYRSPYGYTF.